This T cell receptor (beta chain) appears in the sequencing data of a study of T cells in Graves' hyperthyroidism and ophthalmopathy. Diagnostic decisions used clinical symptoms, serum thyroxine and TRAb, thyroid ultrasound and orbital computed tomography. Out of 10 ml of fresh peripheral blood came the PBMCs. The CDR3 totals 13 residues. Germline values: CDR1 SGHDN, CDR2 FVKESK. The ends were cut back, 3 bases at V and 6 bases at J, with 6 bases in the middle. This clonotype occurred a few times. Regions amplified from RNA transcripts were the TCR beta CDR3 regions. HTBI primers were employed in a first-round RT-PCR of the TCR CDR3. A single record per CDR3 protein comes from TCRdb applying MiXCR to the multiplex PCR reads. The sample yields 300,000 to 400,000 distinct CDR3 sequences, approximately 15% seen once.

The sequencing input was blood. The receptor comes from a woman between 55 and 75 years old with Graves' hyperthyroidism. V is TRBV14 and J is TRBJ1-6, with D unresolved. CDR3 bases: TGTGCCAGCAGCCACGCCCTTAATTCACCCCTCCACTTT. Translating it yields CASSHALNSPLHF.